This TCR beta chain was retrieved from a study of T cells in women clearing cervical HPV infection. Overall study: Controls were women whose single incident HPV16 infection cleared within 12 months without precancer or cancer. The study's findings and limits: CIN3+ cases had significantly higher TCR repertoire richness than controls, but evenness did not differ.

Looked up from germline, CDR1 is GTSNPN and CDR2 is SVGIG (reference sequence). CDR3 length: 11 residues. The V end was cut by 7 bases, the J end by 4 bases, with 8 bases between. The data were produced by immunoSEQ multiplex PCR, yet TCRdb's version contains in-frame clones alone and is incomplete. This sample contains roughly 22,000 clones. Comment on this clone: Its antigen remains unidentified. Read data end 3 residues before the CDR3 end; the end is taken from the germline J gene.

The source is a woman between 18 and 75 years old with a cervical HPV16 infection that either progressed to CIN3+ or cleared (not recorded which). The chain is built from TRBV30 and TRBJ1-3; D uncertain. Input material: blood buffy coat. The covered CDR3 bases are TGTGCCTCGAAACTAGGAAACACC. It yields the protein CASKLGNT. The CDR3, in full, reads CASKLGNTIYF.